These 10 T cell receptor beta chains were sequenced from one sample in a study of post-analysis software for immune sequencing data. Overall study findings and caveats: Patients used about five TRBV segments, including TRBV5-6, TRBV5-1 and TRBV20-1, more often than controls.

cDNA libraries of TCR beta carried unique molecular identifiers. TCRdb fed the PCR reads into MiXCR, producing one record per CDR3 protein. The sample has fewer than 850,000 distinct CDR3 sequences, under 60% seen once; the top ten hold 4.9%. These TCRs' antigens remain unknown. The sample taken for sequencing was blood. The receptors come from a girl aged 10 to 17 with multiple sclerosis.

The chain joins TRBV7-9 to TRBJ2-4; no definite D call. The J call may be in error: the DNA end matches TRBJ2-7 better. CDR1 and CDR2 (germline): SEHNR, FQNEAQ (reference sequence). CDR3 size: 12 residues. CDR3 sequence reads: CASSRNPDEQYF. The CDR3 region has the DNA TGTGCCAGCAGCCGAAACCCAGACGAGCAGTACTTC.

This clonotype was recorded only once. The chain carries TRBV20-1 and TRBJ2-1; 7 bases map to TRBD1. Germline-derived CDR1 and CDR2 are DFQATT and SNEGSKA (reference sequence). CDR3 length equals 15 residues. Germline trimming cut 0 bases from V and 5 bases from J; bases unmatched to any gene: 7. CDR3 sequence: CSARDPAGGNNEQFF. CDR3 sequence (DNA): TGCAGTGCTAGAGATCCCGCAGGGGGAAACAATGAGCAGTTCTTC.

A few counts support this clonotype. This chain links TRBV4-3 with TRBJ2-1; D unresolved. V shed 0 bases and J shed 8 bases, with 14 bases lying between them. CDR1 LGHNA and CDR2 YSLEER come from the germline V gene. The CDR3 runs 15 residues. CDR3 sequence (DNA): TGCGCCAGCAGCCAAGATTCCTGGAGTAGGGATGAGCAGTTCTTC. It is translated as CASSQDSWSRDEQFF.

The chain links TRBV7-2 to TRBJ2-3; 9 bases match TRBD2. Looked up from germline, CDR1 is SGHTA and CDR2 is FQGNSA. The CDR3 consists of 15 residues. With V trimmed by 5 bases and J by 5 bases, 8 bases remained unmatched. The CDR3 nucleotides read TGTGCCAGCAGCCCTTGGACTAGCGCCGGAGATACGCAGTATTTT. Its protein product is CASSPWTSAGDTQYF.

CDR3 DNA sequence: TGCAGCGACTGGGGAGTAACTAACTATGGCTACACCTTC. Amino acid sequence: CSDWGVTNYGYTF. The chain couples TRBV29-1 to TRBJ1-2; D is ambiguous. Trimming shortened V by 7 bases and J by 0 bases, and 12 bases separated the two germline ends. This CDR3 comprises 13 residues. Germline-derived CDR1 and CDR2 are SQVTM and ANQGSEA.

This clonotype was detected many times. The V gene is TRBV7-2, the J gene TRBJ2-5; TRBD1 aligns across 9 bases. CDR1 SGHTA and CDR2 FQGNSA come from the germline V gene. CDR3 length equals 15 residues. J was trimmed by 2 bases and V by 3 bases; bases with no gene match: 4. CDR3 loop: CASSFAGTGQETQYF. The CDR3 DNA is TGTGCCAGCAGCTTTGCCGGGACAGGGCAAGAGACCCAGTACTTC.

This chain joins TRBV9 and TRBJ1-4; 8 bases match TRBD1. V trimming: 4 bases; J trimming: 3 bases; junction bases outside the gene matches: 2. The CDR3 extends over 14 amino acids. Per germline, CDR1 SGDLS and CDR2 YYNGEE. The DNA for the CDR3 is TGTGCCAGCAGCCCAGGGGGCCCTAATGAAAAACTGTTTTTT. Its translation is CASSPGGPNEKLFF. Full variable domain (remainder filled in from reference TRBV9 and TRBJ1-4): DSGVTQTPKHLITATGQRVTLRCSPRSGDLSVYWYQQSLDQGLQFLIQYYNGEERAKGNILERFSAQQFPDLHSELNLSSLELGDSALYFCASSPGGPNEKLFFGSGTQLSVL.

The chain couples TRBV6-8 to TRBJ2-1; 8 positions agree with TRBD2. The CDR3 extends over 14 amino acids. J lost 5 bases, V lost 4 bases, and 4 bases had no gene match. Germline CDR1 and CDR2: MNHGY and SAAAGT. This CDR3 reads CASSWTSRDNEQFF. CDR3 nucleotide sequence: TGTGCCAGCAGTTGGACTAGCCGAGACAATGAGCAGTTCTTC.

V is TRBV12-3 or TRBV12-4 and J is TRBJ2-3; possibly TRBD2 for D (6 bases). The V end lost 2 bases, the J end lost 2 bases, and 11 bases lay between the germline ends. The CDR3 sequence is 15 residues long. CDR3 region: CASSLKRVDTDTQYF. CDR3 DNA: TGTGCCAGCAGTTTAAAGCGGGTAGACACAGATACGCAGTATTTT.

This clonotype showed up just a few times. The chain has TRBV20-1 and TRBJ2-7; 10 nucleotides align to TRBD2. Germline values: CDR1 DFQATT, CDR2 SNEGSKA (reference sequence). V dropped 3 bases and J dropped 6; count of bases not matched to a gene: 8. The CDR3 spans 14 residues. The CDR3: CSARGTSELPEQYF. In DNA, the CDR3 is TGCAGTGCTAGGGGGACTAGCGAATTGCCCGAGCAGTACTTC.